These T cell receptor beta chains were read from a single sample in a study of immune heterogeneity within non-small cell lung tumors. TCRdb redid the calling of the multiplex PCR reads with MiXCR, one entry per CDR3 protein. In the table there are roughly 13,000 distinct CDR3 sequences, around a quarter of which are singletons. Sequences were obtained from lung tumor tissue. These receptor sequences come from a man in his forties or fifties with non-small cell lung cancer. The CDR3 runs from the conserved cysteine through the conserved F or W. Expanded clones are given a class, and other clones once, few, many or no size at all.

cdr3_aa: CSARDRAQQFF; clone_size: many; v_call: TRBV20-1
cdr3_aa: CASSVMGAGGTGELFF; clone_size: many; v_call: TRBV9
cdr3_aa: CASSVGGGGHCEQYF; clone_size: .; v_call: TRBV9
cdr3_aa: CSVARLEAGEQYF; clone_size: many; v_call: TRBV29-1
cdr3_aa: CASSSRPLAGGIRNEQFF; clone_size: many; v_call: TRBV11-2
cdr3_aa: CASSKGSYRGGNQPQHF; clone_size: many; v_call: TRBV19
cdr3_aa: CASSKGHWEQYF; clone_size: medium-sized; v_call: TRBV2
cdr3_aa: CASIDLAGAYEQYF; clone_size: many; v_call: TRBV11-2
cdr3_aa: CASSLKRFSTDTQYF; clone_size: few; v_call: TRBV5-8
cdr3_aa: CAWRVYAGGSYNSPLHF; clone_size: many; v_call: TRBV30
cdr3_aa: CASSFSSHSGNTICF; clone_size: few; v_call: TRBV7-9
cdr3_aa: CASSPGHKANVLTF; clone_size: many; v_call: TRBV5-1
cdr3_aa: CASSPPGQNEKLFF; clone_size: many; v_call: TRBV18
cdr3_aa: CASSPSGPRGGNEAFF; clone_size: .; v_call: TRBV3-1
cdr3_aa: CASSLDMERGIGGKLFF; clone_size: few; v_call: TRBV5-5